This TCR beta chain is drawn from a study of T cells in Graves' hyperthyroidism and ophthalmopathy. Study summary: Specimen type is peripheral blood, collected at initial diagnosis prior to any treatment.

Study-wide results and limits: Ophthalmopathy stood apart from stable hyperthyroidism in a 13 V-J model. Most expanded thyroid clonotypes above 0.001 also appeared in blood.

Researchers amplified the TCR beta CDR3 regions from RNA transcripts. During a first-round RT-PCR of the TCR CDR3, the HTBI primer set was used. TCRdb called the multiplex PCR reads again in MiXCR, with one record for every CDR3 protein. The sample records 750,000 to 950,000 distinct CDR3 sequences, approximately 40% being singletons. The CDR3 is 15 amino acids. V was shortened by 6 bases and J by 5 bases, with 19 bases between the two germline ends. Comment on this clonotype: Its antigen remains unidentified.

Graves' hyperthyroidism showing no ophthalmopathy progression within 18 months was considered stable. This clonotype originated in a young man with Graves' hyperthyroidism. Material for sequencing was blood. The chain is built from TRBV12-3 or TRBV12-4 and TRBJ2-5; TRBD2 might be the D (7 bases). The CDR3 bases are TGTGCCAGCAGGCGCGGGGGCGGTCCAGGGGAGACCCAGTACTTC. Translating it yields CASRRGGGPGETQYF.